The entry that follows covers one TCR beta chain sequence. These data are taken from a study of blood T cell repertoires in COVID-19. Study-level information: PBMCs, B-cell-depleted T cells, or T cells were the source of the cDNA or gDNA that made up the material.

Per germline, CDR1 LNHDA and CDR2 SQIVND (reference sequence). This CDR3 spans 14 amino acids. The V and J ends lost 3 bases and 1 base respectively, with 9 bases between them. Study processing details: How many nucleated cells were present was estimated from reference gene primer amplification. The method was immunoSEQ multiplex PCR; TCRdb's version includes in-frame clones alone and lacks a portion of them. That table supplies the V and J calls and clone size; D and trimming were determined from the DNA. The sample shows 250,000 to 300,000 clones, roughly 87% of them seen only once. The chain is built from TRBV19 and TRBJ1-1; D is uncertain. The specimen was peripheral blood. This receptor was identified in a woman aged 50 to 60 who had recovered from COVID-19. CDR3 nucleotides: TGTGCCAGTAGTATCAACGGTGCGAACACTGAAGCTTTCTTT. It specifies CASSINGANTEAFF.